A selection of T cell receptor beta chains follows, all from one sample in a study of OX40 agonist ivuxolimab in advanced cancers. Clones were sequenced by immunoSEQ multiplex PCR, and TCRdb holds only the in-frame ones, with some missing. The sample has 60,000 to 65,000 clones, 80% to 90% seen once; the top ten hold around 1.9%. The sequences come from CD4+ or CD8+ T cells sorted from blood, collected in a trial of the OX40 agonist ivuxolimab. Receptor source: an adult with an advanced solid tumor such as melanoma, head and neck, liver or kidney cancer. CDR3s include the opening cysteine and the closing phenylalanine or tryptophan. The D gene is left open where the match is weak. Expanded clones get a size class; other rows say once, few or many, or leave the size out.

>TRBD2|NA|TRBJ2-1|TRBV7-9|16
CASSPAGASGGNEQFF
TGTGCCAGCAGCCCAGCGGGGGCTAGCGGCGGCAATGAGCAGTTCTTC
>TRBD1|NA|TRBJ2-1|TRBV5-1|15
CASSPQWDSINEQFF
TGCGCCAGCAGCCCCCAATGGGACAGCATCAATGAGCAGTTCTTC
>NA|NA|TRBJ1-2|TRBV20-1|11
CSARDNRGYTF
TGCAGTGCTAGGGATAACCGGGGCTACACCTTC
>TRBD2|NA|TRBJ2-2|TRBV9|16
CASSGGLAANTGELFF
TGTGCCAGCAGCGGTGGACTAGCGGCGAACACCGGGGAGCTGTTTTTT
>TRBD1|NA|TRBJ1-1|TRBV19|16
CASRPETGVRGTEAFF
TGTGCCAGTAGACCTGAGACAGGGGTTCGGGGCACTGAAGCTTTCTTT
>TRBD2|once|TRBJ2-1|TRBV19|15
CASPKGLANYNEQFF
TGTGCCAGTCCCAAGGGACTAGCTAACTACAATGAGCAGTTCTTC
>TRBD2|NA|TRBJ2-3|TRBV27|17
CASSLRGLAGVVDTQYF
TGTGCCAGCAGTTTAAGAGGGCTAGCGGGAGTCGTGGATACGCAGTATTTT
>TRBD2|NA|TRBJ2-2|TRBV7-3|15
CASSLLASGTGELFF
TGTGCCAGCAGCTTATTGGCTAGCGGGACCGGGGAGCTGTTTTTT
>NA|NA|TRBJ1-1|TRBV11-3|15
CASSPRIGVNTEAFF
TGTGCCAGCAGCCCGAGGATTGGGGTCAACACTGAAGCTTTCTTT
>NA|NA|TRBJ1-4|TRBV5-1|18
CASSPGRTASGFGEKLFF
TGCGCCAGCAGCCCTGGGAGAACAGCCTCGGGCTTCGGTGAAAAACTGTTTTTT
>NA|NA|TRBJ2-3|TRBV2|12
CASSDSTDTQYF
TGTGCCAGCAGTGACAGCACAGATACGCAGTATTTT
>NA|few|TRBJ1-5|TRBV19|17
CASSGWGAGVGNQPQHF
TGTGCCAGTAGTGGGTGGGGGGCTGGCGTCGGCAATCAGCCCCAGCATTTT
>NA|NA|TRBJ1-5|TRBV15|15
CATSRAGTHNQPQHF
TGTGCCACCAGCAGAGCAGGGACGCACAATCAGCCCCAGCATTTT
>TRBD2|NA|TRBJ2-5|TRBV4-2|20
CASSQRRLAGDPGEQETQYF
TGTGCCAGCAGCCAGAGAAGACTAGCGGGTGACCCTGGGGAACAAGAGACCCAGTACTTC
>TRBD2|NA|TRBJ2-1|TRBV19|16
CASRKTGTRSYNEQFF
TGTGCCAGTAGGAAGACCGGGACTAGGAGTTACAATGAGCAGTTCTTC
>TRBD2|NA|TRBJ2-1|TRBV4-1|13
CASSLSGRDGQFF
TGCGCCAGCAGCCTTAGCGGGAGGGATGGGCAGTTCTTC
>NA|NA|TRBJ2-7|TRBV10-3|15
CAISESHSGSYEQYF
TGTGCCATCAGTGAGTCGCATAGCGGCTCCTACGAGCAGTACTTC
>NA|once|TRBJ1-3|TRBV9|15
CASSVAGKSGNTIYF
TGTGCCAGCAGCGTAGCGGGCAAGTCTGGAAACACCATATATTTT
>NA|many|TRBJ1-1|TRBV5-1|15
CASSLEAPGNTEAFF
TGCGCCAGCAGCTTGGAGGCACCTGGAAACACTGAAGCTTTCTTT
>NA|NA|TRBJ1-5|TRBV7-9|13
CASSQGPDQPQHF
TGTGCCAGCAGCCAGGGACCGGATCAGCCCCAGCATTTT
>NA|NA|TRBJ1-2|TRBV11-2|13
CASSLGTNYGYTF
TGTGCCAGCAGCTTAGGGACAAATTATGGCTACACCTTC
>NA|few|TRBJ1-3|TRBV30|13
CAWSMDSGNTIYF
TGTGCCTGGAGTATGGACAGTGGAAACACCATATATTTT
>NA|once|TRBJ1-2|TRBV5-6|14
CASSSYSSRWGYTF
TGTGCCAGCAGCTCCTACTCCTCGAGGTGGGGCTACACCTTC
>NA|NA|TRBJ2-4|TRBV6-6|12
CASSYSSGPQYF
TGTGCCAGCAGTTACTCGTCCGGGCCTCAGTACTTC
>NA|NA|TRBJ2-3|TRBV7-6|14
CASSPGTYGDTQYF
TGTGCCAGCAGCCCAGGGACCTATGGGGATACGCAGTATTTT